This T cell receptor beta chain comes out of a study of post-analysis software for immune sequencing data. This CDR3 has 13 amino acids. V trimming: 6 bases; J trimming: 6 bases; junction bases outside the gene matches: 5. Germline V gives CDR1 MNHEY, CDR2 SVGAGI. This clonotype showed up just a few times. The antigen is not known. Whole-study findings and limits: Patients carried roughly 5 TRBV segments more frequently than controls did, and TRBV5-6, TRBV5-1 and TRBV20-1 were among them.

Every TCR beta cDNA library bore unique molecular identifiers. Via MiXCR, TCRdb re-called the PCR reads, giving one row per CDR3 protein. The sample contains roughly 430,000 distinct CDR3 sequences, more than 30% of which appear only once. This receptor was taken from a girl aged 2-10 years with multiple sclerosis. V is TRBV6-5 and J is TRBJ1-2; 9 nucleotides align to TRBD1. The sequencing input was blood. CDR3 loop: CASRATGGDGYTF. Here the CDR3 DNA reads TGTGCCAGCAGGGCAACAGGGGGCGATGGCTACACCTTC.